The 24 T cell receptor beta chains reported below all come from one sample, sequenced in a study of T cells in Graves' hyperthyroidism and ophthalmopathy. RNA transcripts served as the template for amplifying TCR beta CDR3 regions. RT-PCR in the first round (using the HTBI primer set) targeted the TCR CDR3. TCRdb redid the calling of the multiplex PCR reads with MiXCR, one entry per CDR3 protein. The data contain 370,000 or so distinct CDR3 sequences, around 14% of them singletons. Sample: blood. These TCRs come from a woman aged 18-30 years with Graves' hyperthyroidism that later progressed to Graves' ophthalmopathy.

This clonotype was detected a few times. J is TRBJ2-1 and V is TRBV2, with D unresolved. V was cut by 6 bases and J by 10 bases, with 28 bases left in between. CDR1 SNHLY and CDR2 FYNNEI come from the germline V gene. This CDR3 region has 17 residues. The CDR3 DNA sequence: TGTGCCAGCAGGATCTCCCCCCCGGAGAGAAGTCATTTGGAGCAGTTCTTC. It is translated as CASRISPPERSHLEQFF.

The chain is built from TRBV19 and TRBJ1-5; no firm D call. The CDR3 has 13 amino acids. Germline CDR1 is LNHDA and CDR2 is SQIVND (reference sequence). Trimming removed 7 bases at V and 0 bases at J, with 7 bases between. CDR3 sequence (DNA): TGTGCCAGTAAGAAGTATAGCAATCAGCCCCAGCATTTT. Its translation is CASKKYSNQPQHF.

The chain couples TRBV3-1 to TRBJ2-7, with D unclear. The CDR3 runs 14 residues. The germline CDR1 and CDR2 sequences are LGHDT and YNNKEL (reference sequence). Trimming cost V 2 bases and J 2 bases, with 10 bases left between them. The CDR3 DNA reads TGTGCCAGCAGCCAATCGACAAGCCCCTACGAGCAGTACTTC. Translating gives CASSQSTSPYEQYF.

This clonotype came up a few times. The DNA for the CDR3 is TGTGCCACCAGCAGTCATGGGGGGCAGACCCAGTACTTC. The encoded protein is CATSSHGGQTQYF. This rearrangement joins TRBV15 to TRBJ2-5; the D call may be TRBD1 or TRBD2 (6 bases each). This CDR3 contains 13 residues. CDR1 LNHNV and CDR2 YYDKDF come from the germline V gene (reference sequence). V gave up 3 bases and J gave up 6 bases, with 11 bases separating them.

The sample holds a few counts of this clonotype. J is TRBJ2-5 and V is TRBV20-1; 11 bases map to TRBD2. This CDR3 has 17 residues. In germline, CDR1 is DFQATT, CDR2 SNEGSKA (reference sequence). V lost 0 bases and J lost 4; bases outside the gene matches: 10. The CDR3 nucleotides are TGCAGTGCTAGAGATCCCCTTAGCGGGAGGGCCGGAGAGACCCAGTACTTC. It is translated as CSARDPLSGRAGETQYF.

The chain uses TRBV4-1 and TRBJ2-3, with 13 positions matching TRBD2. With V trimmed by 4 bases and J by 2 bases, 12 bases remained unmatched. The CDR3 runs 19 residues. CDR1 is MGHRA and CDR2 is YSYEKL in the germline V gene. CDR3 sequence (DNA): TGCGCCAGCAGCCCGGGACTAGCGGGACTTTCCCTTAACACAGATACGCAGTATTTT. Protein: CASSPGLAGLSLNTDTQYF.

The V and J genes are TRBV20-1 and TRBJ2-1, with 11 nucleotides matching TRBD2. Per the germline V gene, CDR1 is DFQATT and CDR2 is SNEGSKA (reference sequence). Trimming cost V 1 base and J 4 bases; bases outside gene matches: 12. This CDR3 has 18 residues. CDR3: CSARVLAGGPTGYNEQFF. CDR3 sequence (DNA): TGCAGTGCTAGAGTTTTAGCGGGAGGGCCGACGGGGTACAATGAGCAGTTCTTC.

This clonotype was recorded at least ten times. The gene calls are TRBV6-2 or TRBV6-3 and TRBJ1-2; 7 bases fit TRBD1. The trim removed 0 bases at V and 4 bases at J, leaving 5 bases unmatched. The CDR3 is 15 amino acids. Germline CDR1 and CDR2: MNHEY and SVGEGT. The CDR3 region has the DNA TGTGCCAGCAGTTACTCCGGACAGGACCTCTATGGCTACACCTTC. This encodes CASSYSGQDLYGYTF.

In this sample, this clonotype turned up many times. The chain links TRBV11-2 to TRBJ2-1; 8 bases are a match to TRBD2. This CDR3 region has 17 residues. Trimming cost V 4 bases and J 6 bases; bases outside gene matches: 14. Germline V gene sequence: CDR1 SGHAT, CDR2 FQNNGV. The CDR3 nucleotides are TGTGCCAGCAGCTCCCTATCCATAGCGGGGAGGGGCAATGAGCAGTTCTTC. This translates into CASSSLSIAGRGNEQFF.

The chain employs TRBV19 and TRBJ2-3, with a tentative D call TRBD2 (5 bases). Germline V gene sequence: CDR1 LNHDA, CDR2 SQIVND (reference sequence). The germline V and J ends were trimmed by 3 bases and 4 bases, with 8 bases remaining between them. CDR3 length equals 13 residues. CDR3 sequence reads: CASSMIGADTQYF. The CDR3 coding sequence is TGTGCCAGTAGTATGATCGGGGCAGATACGCAGTATTTT.

The chain combines TRBV7-6 with TRBJ2-7, with D possibly TRBD2 on 6 matching bases. Trimming shortened V by 1 base and J by 5 bases, and 15 bases separated the two germline ends. CDR1 SGHVS and CDR2 FNYEAQ come from the germline V gene. This CDR3 contains 15 residues. CDR3 sequence reads: CASSLVIEERDEQYF. The CDR3 DNA is TGTGCCAGCAGCTTAGTTATTGAGGAGCGGGACGAGCAGTACTTC. Filled out from reference TRBV7-6 and TRBJ2-7, the complete variable domain reads GAGVSQSPRYKVTKRGQDVALRCDPISGHVSLYWYRQALGQGPEFLTYFNYEAQQDKSGLPNDRFSAERPEGSISTLTIQRTEQRDSAMYRCASSLVIEERDEQYFGPGTRLTVT.

In its sample, this clonotype was seen a few times. The CDR3: CAISERETQYF. Here the CDR3 DNA reads TGTGCCATCAGTGAAAGAGAGACCCAGTACTTC. This rearrangement joins TRBV10-3 to TRBJ2-5; no definite D call. The V end was cut by 3 bases, the J end by 4 bases, with 3 bases between. Germline values: CDR1 ENHRY, CDR2 SYGVKD. The CDR3 sequence is 11 residues long.

The table lists this clonotype with a few counts. This chain joins TRBV7-2 and TRBJ1-1, with a tentative D call TRBD1 (5 bases). V lost 8 bases and J 1 base, leaving 11 bases between the germline ends. The germline V gene encodes CDR1 SGHTA and CDR2 FQGNSA. The CDR3 has 13 amino acids. The DNA of the CDR3 is TGTGCCAGCCTCCGGACACCGAACACTGAAGCTTTCTTT. This gives the protein CASLRTPNTEAFF.

About this clonotype: One junction end disagrees with the germline gene, perhaps due to a read error. The V gene is TRBV7-8, the J gene TRBJ2-3; 11 bases align to TRBD2. Germline assignment: CDR1 SGHVS and CDR2 FQNEAQ. The CDR3 totals 21 residues. The CDR3 coding sequence is TGTGCCAGCAGCTTAGCCCCGGGACTAGCGGAAGATAGGGGGGGCGCAGATACGCAATATTTT. Translated: CASSLAPGLAEDRGGADTQYF. Full variable domain (remainder filled in from reference TRBV7-8 and TRBJ2-3): GAGVSQSPRYKVAKRGQDVALRCDPISGHVSLFWYQQALGQGPEFLTYFQNEAQLDKSGLPSDRFFAERPEGSVSTLKIQRTQQEDSAVYLCASSLAPGLAEDRGGADTQYFGPGTRLTVL.

The CDR3 nucleotides read TGTGCCAGCAGTGGTAGCGGGCGACTCTACGAGCAGTACTTC. It codes for CASSGSGRLYEQYF. This sequence joins TRBV18 and TRBJ2-7; 7 bases fit TRBD2. Germline V lookup: CDR1 KGHSH, CDR2 LQKENI. Trimming took 8 bases from V and 3 from J; bases not matched to a gene: 10. The CDR3 runs to 14 residues. Filled out from reference TRBV18 and TRBJ2-7, the complete variable domain reads NAGVMQNPRHLVRRRGQEARLRCSPMKGHSHVYWYRQLPEEGLKFMVYLQKENIIDESGMPKERFSAEFPKEGPSILRIQQVVRGDSAAYFCASSGSGRLYEQYFGPGTRLTVT.

As DNA, the CDR3 is TGCGCCAGCAGCCAAGATACGGGACTCGTCCAGGAGCAGTTCTTC. It specifies CASSQDTGLVQEQFF. The chain carries TRBV4-3 and TRBJ2-1; maybe TRBD2 (6 bases). V was clipped by 0 bases and J by 10 bases, with 16 bases between them. The CDR3 totals 15 residues. The germline CDR1 and CDR2 sequences are LGHNA and YSLEER.

Ten or more counts support this clonotype. V usage is TRBV28 and J usage is TRBJ2-5; D might be TRBD2 (6 bases). V lost 2 bases and J lost 14, with 15 bases in between. There are 12 residues in the CDR3. Germline CDR1 is MDHEN and CDR2 is SYDVKM. The CDR3 is CASSLGHRDFYF. The CDR3 DNA reads TGTGCCAGCAGTTTAGGCCACCGGGACTTCTACTTC.

This clonotype was detected ten times or more. The chain has TRBV27 and TRBJ1-4; no reliable D call. In germline, CDR1 is MNHEY, CDR2 SMNVEV (reference sequence). This CDR3 contains 14 residues. The V gene lost 4 bases and the J gene lost 0 bases, with 6 bases spanning the gap. The CDR3 loop reads CASSYTATNEKLFF. The CDR3 DNA follows: TGTGCCAGCAGTTATACTGCAACTAATGAAAAACTGTTTTTT. The variable domain in full, completed from reference TRBV27 and TRBJ1-4, reads EAQVTQNPRYLITVTGKKLTVTCSQNMNHEYMSWYRQDPGLGLRQIYYSMNVEVTDKGDVPEGYKVSRKEKRNFPLILESPSPNQTSLYFCASSYTATNEKLFFGSGTQLSVL.

This clonotype was seen a few times. J is TRBJ1-6 and V is TRBV3-1, with 10 bases fitting TRBD1. This CDR3 has 14 residues. Germline assignment: CDR1 LGHDT and CDR2 YNNKEL (reference sequence). V lost 3 bases, J lost 9 bases, and 2 bases stayed unmatched. The CDR3 bases are TGTGCCAGCAGCCACGGGACAGGGGCTTCACCCCTCCACTTT. Translation gives CASSHGTGASPLHF.

This chain joins TRBV4-3 and TRBJ2-5; 9 nucleotides line up with TRBD2. The CDR3 has 18 amino acids. Germline V gene data show CDR1 as LGHNA and CDR2 as YSLEER. The V and J ends lost 2 bases and 0 bases, in that order; junction bases with no gene match: 10. This chain's CDR3 is CASSQSTGTSSYQETQYF. Written as DNA, the CDR3 is TGCGCCAGCAGCCAATCAACCGGGACTAGCTCTTACCAAGAGACCCAGTACTTC.

This clonotype has at least ten counts. This chain uses TRBV19 with TRBJ1-1; maybe TRBD1 (6 bases). The CDR3 is made up of 16 amino acids. CDR1 and CDR2 from the germline V gene are LNHDA and SQIVND (reference sequence). The germline V and J ends were trimmed by 2 bases and 1 base, with 14 bases remaining between them. The CDR3 DNA reads as TGTGCCAGTAGTATATCCGGGGGGCGTGCGAACACTGAAGCTTTCTTT. This encodes CASSISGGRANTEAFF.

This clonotype was recorded at least ten times. The V and J genes are TRBV6-1 and TRBJ1-1, with D hard to call. This CDR3 contains 13 residues. Germline assignment: CDR1 MNHNS and CDR2 SASEGT. The germline V and J ends were trimmed by 11 bases and 4 bases, with 17 bases remaining between them. The CDR3 DNA follows: TGTGCCCGGCGCGGTGGAGGGCGCACTGAAGCTTTCTTT. This codes for CARRGGGRTEAFF.

This clonotype was recorded at least ten times. The chain couples TRBV6-1 to TRBJ2-5; 8 bases line up with TRBD2. The CDR3 is 16 residues long. Trimming cost V 8 bases and J 5 bases; bases outside gene matches: 16. Per germline, CDR1 MNHNS and CDR2 SASEGT. The CDR3 region is CASAVTIGRAQETQYF. CDR3 DNA sequence: TGTGCCAGCGCGGTTACTATCGGGAGGGCCCAGGAGACCCAGTACTTC.

This chain links TRBV15 with TRBJ2-3; D is ambiguous. This CDR3 region has 12 residues. Trimming removed 8 bases from V and 4 bases from J, with 10 bases in between. Germline V gene sequence: CDR1 LNHNV, CDR2 YYDKDF (reference sequence). As DNA, the CDR3 is TGTGCCACCGGTCCAAACTCAGATACGCAGTATTTT. It codes for CATGPNSDTQYF. Based on the CDR3 plus reference TRBV15 and TRBJ2-3, the full variable domain is DAMVIQNPRYQVTQFGKPVTLSCSQTLNHNVMYWYQQKSSQAPKLLFHYYDKDFNNEADTPDNFQSRRPNTSFCFLDIRSPGLGDTAMYLCATGPNSDTQYFGPGTRLTVL.